Included here is one T cell receptor (beta chain) sequence, with context. Additional DNA sequences in this sample encode the identical CDR3. This record belongs to a study of blood T cell repertoires in COVID-19. For the study at large: The cDNA or gDNA used as material had been derived from T cells, B-cell-depleted T cells, or PBMCs.

V lost 3 bases and J 4 bases, leaving 6 bases between the germline ends. The germline V gene has CDR1 LNHDA and CDR2 SQIVND (reference sequence). CDR3 length equals 12 residues. As handled by the study authors: The assay estimated nucleated cells by amplifying reference gene primers. Sequencing used immunoSEQ multiplex PCR; TCRdb keeps in-frame clones, though not all of them. That table supplies the V and J calls and clone size; D and trimming were determined from the DNA. The sample includes around 65,000 clones, 80% to 85% seen only once; the top ten take about two fifths. The sequencing sample was made of peripheral blood. This TCR came from a human donor in a cohort sampled during active COVID-19. The chain uses TRBV19 and TRBJ1-2; D is unresolved. CDR3 amino acids: CASSIPGYGYTF. In DNA, the CDR3 is TGTGCCAGTAGTATCCCGGGCTATGGCTACACCTTC.